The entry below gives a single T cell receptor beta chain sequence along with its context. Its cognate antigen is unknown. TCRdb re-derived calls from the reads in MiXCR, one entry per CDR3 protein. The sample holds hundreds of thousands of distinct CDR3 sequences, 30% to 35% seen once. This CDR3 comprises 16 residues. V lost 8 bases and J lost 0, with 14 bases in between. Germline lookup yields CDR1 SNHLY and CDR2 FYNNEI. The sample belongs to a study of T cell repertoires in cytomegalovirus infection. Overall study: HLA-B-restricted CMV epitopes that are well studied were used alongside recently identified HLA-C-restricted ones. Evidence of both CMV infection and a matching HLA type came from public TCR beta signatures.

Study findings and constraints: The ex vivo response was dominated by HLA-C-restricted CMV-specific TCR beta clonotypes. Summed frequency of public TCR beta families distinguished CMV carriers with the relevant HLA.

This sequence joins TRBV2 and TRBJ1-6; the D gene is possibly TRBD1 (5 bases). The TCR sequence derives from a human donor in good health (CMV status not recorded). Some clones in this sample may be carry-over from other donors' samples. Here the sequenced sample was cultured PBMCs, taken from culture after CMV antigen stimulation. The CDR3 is CASRRTWSSYNSPLHF. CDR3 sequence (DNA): TGTGCCAGCCGCAGGACATGGAGCTCCTATAATTCACCCCTCCACTTT.